This TCR beta chain was identified in a study of blood T cell repertoires in COVID-19. On the study more broadly: Sources were T cells, B-cell-depleted T cells, or PBMCs; the material itself was cDNA or gDNA.

This CDR3 region has 15 residues. The germline gives CDR1 MNHEY, CDR2 SMNVEV (reference sequence). Deletions cut 3 bases from V and 6 bases from J, with 18 bases between. The count of this clone is one. Some clones are missing from TCRdb's copy, which holds only in-frame ones; the method was immunoSEQ multiplex PCR. Among hundreds of thousands of clones listed, less than 90% were seen once. The sequence came from a woman between 65 and 79 years old with active or convalescent COVID-19. Source material: peripheral blood. The genes are TRBV27 and TRBJ2-7; D perhaps matches TRBD1 (6 bases). DNA of the CDR3: TGTGCCAGCAGTTTGGCCGGGACATATCCTGGCGAGCAGTACTTC. The encoded protein is CASSLAGTYPGEQYF.